The sequence of this TCR beta chain was determined in a study of patients and donors after allogeneic stem cell transplantation. This CDR3 contains 14 residues. V shed 7 bases and J shed 0 bases, with 12 bases lying between them. Germline CDR1 and CDR2: MNHNS and SASEGT. TCRdb fed the RT-PCR reads into MiXCR, producing one record per CDR3 protein. Found here are about 960,000 distinct CDR3 sequences, more than 15% of them singletons; the top ten hold about 6%. The sequence derives from a human donor who was either an allogeneic HSCT recipient or a stem cell or donor lymphocyte infusion donor (not recorded which). It is not recorded whose cells these are; they may come from a transplant donor. Sequences were obtained from blood, either unsorted or a sorted T cell fraction (not recorded which). V usage is TRBV6-1 and J usage is TRBJ1-1, with D possibly being TRBD1 (5 bases). CDR3 sequence (DNA): TGTGCCAGCACCGACAGCTTTTTGAACACTGAAGCTTTCTTT. This sequence encodes CASTDSFLNTEAFF.